This entry is about one T cell receptor (beta chain). This sample stems from a study of T cell changes during pregnancy in multiple sclerosis. Generated by immunoSEQ multiplex PCR, the TCRdb table keeps only in-frame clones and is missing some. The data hold some 80,000 clones, with about 91% observed a single time. The CDR3 runs to 15 residues. J gave up 1 base and V 4 bases, and 4 bases lay outside the gene matches. Germline CDR1 and CDR2: LNHDA and SQIVND (reference sequence). Here the sequenced sample was peripheral blood, taken before pregnancy. The sequence was obtained from a female donor with multiple sclerosis, enrolled in a pregnancy study. The V call is TRBV19, the J call TRBJ1-5, with 7 bases identical to TRBD1. DNA of the CDR3: TGTGCCAGTAGTACAGACAGGGTCAGCAATCAGCCCCAGCATTTT. Amino acids: CASSTDRVSNQPQHF.